The following is a T cell receptor (beta chain) sequence with its context. Its antigen is still unknown. This sample was taken from a study of tumor and adjacent non-tumor tissue in lung cancer. Overall study context: Patients comprised roughly 12 adenocarcinoma, a couple of squamous cell carcinoma and 1 small cell lung cancer. Stage I to III disease affected ten to eleven men and 4 or 5 women aged about 30 to 76. Notes on the study in general: Top 100 clones took a larger repertoire share in normal lung.

No cell sorting was done before RNA was extracted from the tissue. The normal lung tissue was taken more than 3 cm from the tumor edge. Three rounds of nested PCR, following a modified ARM-PCR protocol, produced the TCRbeta library. TCRdb redid the calling of the multiplex PCR reads with MiXCR, one entry per CDR3 protein. The sample lists approximately 68,000 distinct CDR3 sequences; 76% were seen once. Germline CDR1 reads SGHAT; CDR2 reads FQNNGV. V dropped 7 bases and J dropped 5 bases, with 17 bases sitting between them. The CDR3 runs 14 residues. The rearrangement links TRBV11-2 to TRBJ1-1; D remains ambiguous. Sequenced sample: distant non-tumor lung tissue. The source is a man in his 60s with non-small cell lung cancer. The CDR3 sequence is CASNLLMLGTEAFF. The CDR3 DNA reads TGTGCCAGCAACTTGCTAATGCTGGGAACTGAAGCTTTCTTT.